The source of this T cell receptor beta chain is a study of blood T cells in healthy people across ages. Study-wide results and limits: Long-lived donors exceeded aged donors in naive CD4+ cells and diversity. Any conclusive comparison of naive versus antigen-experienced cells was prevented by using unsorted PBMCs.

This clonotype has just one count. The antigen remains unidentified. A J-beta primer mix and a sample-barcoded 5' primer were used in a second PCR of about 6 to 12 cycles. Each cDNA molecule received a tag from a template-switch adaptor that had 12 random nucleotides. TCRdb ran MiXCR on the 5' RACE reads and lists one entry per CDR3 protein. The sample holds 500,000 to 700,000 distinct CDR3 sequences; approximately 30% are singletons and the top ten take about 15%. The CDR3 is made up of 16 amino acids. V lost 4 bases to trimming and J lost 5 bases; unmatched junction nucleotides: 7. CDR1 and CDR2 (germline): LNHDA, SQIVND (reference sequence).

This TCR was recovered from a woman older than 75 in good health. This chain connects TRBV19 to TRBJ2-2; 10 bases are shared with TRBD1. Material: blood. The chain's CDR3 is CASSNRDRGSTGELFF. The CDR3 nucleotides read TGTGCCAGTAGTAACCGGGACAGGGGATCTACCGGGGAGCTGTTTTTT.